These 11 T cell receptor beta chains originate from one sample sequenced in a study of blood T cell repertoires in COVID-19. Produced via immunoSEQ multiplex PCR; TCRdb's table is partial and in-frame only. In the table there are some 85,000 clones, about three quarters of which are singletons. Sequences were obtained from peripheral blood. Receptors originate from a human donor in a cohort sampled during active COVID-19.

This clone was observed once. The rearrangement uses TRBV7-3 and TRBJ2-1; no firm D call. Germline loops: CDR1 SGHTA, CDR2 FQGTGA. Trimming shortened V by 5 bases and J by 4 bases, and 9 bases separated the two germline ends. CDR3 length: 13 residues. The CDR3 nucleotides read TGTGCCAGCAGCCTAGACTCTTACAATGAGCAGTTCTTC. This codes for CASSLDSYNEQFF.

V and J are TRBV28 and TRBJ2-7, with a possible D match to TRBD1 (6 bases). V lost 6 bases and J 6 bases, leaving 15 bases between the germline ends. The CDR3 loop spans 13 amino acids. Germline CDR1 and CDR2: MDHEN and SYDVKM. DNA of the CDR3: TGTGCCAGCAGCCAAGACAGGTTACGCGAGCAGTACTTC. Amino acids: CASSQDRLREQYF.

The CDR3 spells CASSQARTGSSYEQYF. The CDR3 bases are TGTGCCAGCAGCCAAGCTCGGACAGGGAGCTCCTACGAGCAGTACTTC. J is TRBJ2-7 and V is TRBV14; 8 nucleotides agree with TRBD1. There are 16 residues in the CDR3. With V trimmed by 1 base and J by 0 bases, 5 bases remained unmatched. CDR1 and CDR2 (germline): SGHDN, FVKESK.

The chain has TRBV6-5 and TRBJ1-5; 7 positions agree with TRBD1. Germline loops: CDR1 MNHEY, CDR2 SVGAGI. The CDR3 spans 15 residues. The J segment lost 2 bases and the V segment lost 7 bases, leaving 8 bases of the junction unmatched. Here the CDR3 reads CASNRQGLRNQPQHF. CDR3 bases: TGTGCCAGCAATCGACAGGGTCTACGCAATCAGCCCCAGCATTTT.

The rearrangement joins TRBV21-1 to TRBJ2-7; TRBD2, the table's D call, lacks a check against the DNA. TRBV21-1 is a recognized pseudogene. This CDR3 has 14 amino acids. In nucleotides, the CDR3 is TGTGCCAGCAGCAAAACTCCCGGACTCTACGAGCAGTACTTC. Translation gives CASSKTPGLYEQYF.

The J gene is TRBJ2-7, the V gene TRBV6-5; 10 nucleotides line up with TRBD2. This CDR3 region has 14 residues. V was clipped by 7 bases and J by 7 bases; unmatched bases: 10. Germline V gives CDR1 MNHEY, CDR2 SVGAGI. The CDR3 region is CASTYVLAGVEQYF. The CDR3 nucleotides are TGTGCCAGCACATACGTTCTAGCGGGAGTAGAGCAGTACTTC.

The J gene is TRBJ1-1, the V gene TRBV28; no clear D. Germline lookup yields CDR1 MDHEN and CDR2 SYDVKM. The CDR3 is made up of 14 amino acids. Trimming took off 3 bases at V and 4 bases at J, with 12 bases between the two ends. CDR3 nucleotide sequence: TGTGCCAGCAGTTTGAGCGGGATGGGCACTGAAGCTTTCTTT. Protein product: CASSLSGMGTEAFF. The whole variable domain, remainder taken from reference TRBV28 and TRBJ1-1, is DVKVTQSSRYLVKRTGEKVFLECVQDMDHENMFWYRQDPGLGLRLIYFSYDVKMKEKGDIPEGYSVSREKKERFSLILESASTNQTSMYLCASSLSGMGTEAFFGQGTRLTVV.

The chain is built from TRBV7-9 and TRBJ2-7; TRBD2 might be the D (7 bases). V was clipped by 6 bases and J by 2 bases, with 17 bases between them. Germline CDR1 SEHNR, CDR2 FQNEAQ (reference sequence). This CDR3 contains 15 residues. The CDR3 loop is CASREAAGATYEQYF. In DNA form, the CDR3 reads TGTGCCAGCAGGGAAGCGGCGGGGGCGACCTACGAGCAGTACTTC.

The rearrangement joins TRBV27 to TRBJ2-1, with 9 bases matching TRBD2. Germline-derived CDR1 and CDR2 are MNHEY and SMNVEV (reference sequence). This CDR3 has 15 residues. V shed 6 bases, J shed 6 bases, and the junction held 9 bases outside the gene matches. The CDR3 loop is CASSLKGLAFNEQFF. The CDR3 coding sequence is TGTGCCAGCAGCCTAAAGGGACTAGCCTTCAATGAGCAGTTCTTC.

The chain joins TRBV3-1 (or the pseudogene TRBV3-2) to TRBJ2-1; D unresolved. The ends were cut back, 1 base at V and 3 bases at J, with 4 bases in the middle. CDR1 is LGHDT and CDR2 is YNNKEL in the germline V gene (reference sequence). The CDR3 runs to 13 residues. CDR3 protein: CASSQAYYNEQFF. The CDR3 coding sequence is TGTGCCAGCAGCCAAGCCTACTACAATGAGCAGTTCTTC.

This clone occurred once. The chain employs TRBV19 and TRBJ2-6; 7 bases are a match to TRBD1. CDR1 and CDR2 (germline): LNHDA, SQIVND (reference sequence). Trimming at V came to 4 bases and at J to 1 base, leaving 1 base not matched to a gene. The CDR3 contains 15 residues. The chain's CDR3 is CASSRQGSGANVLTF. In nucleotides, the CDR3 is TGTGCCAGTAGTAGACAGGGTTCTGGGGCCAACGTCCTGACTTTC.